Listed here is a single T cell receptor (beta chain). No antigen is known for it. CD4+ T cells from unexposed donors were obtained before the COVID-19 pandemic (2011-2018). Isolation of CD4+ T cells took place after less than 13 days in culture. Testing used SARS-CoV-2 S/N and four cold-coronavirus spikes on unexposed-donor CD4+ T cells, cells permitting. Libraries were prepared by immunoSEQ multiplex PCR; TCRdb keeps only in-frame clonotypes and omits some of them. The sample contains approximately 25,000 clones, about 70% of which appear only once. The trim removed 2 bases at V and 2 bases at J, leaving 8 bases unmatched. This CDR3 is 17 amino acids long. Germline loops: CDR1 SGHRS, CDR2 YFSETQ. The data originate from a study of CD4 T cells in relation to SARS-CoV-2 and coronaviruses. Findings and caveats of the study: SARS-CoV-2-driven expansion was significantly weaker in crossreactive than monoreactive clones.

Sequenced input: CD4+ T cells from PBMCs, cultured in vitro. The rearrangement joins TRBV5-1 to TRBJ1-2; TRBD1 matches 11 bases. The sequence derives from a human donor in good health. The CDR3 DNA sequence: TGCGCCAGCAGCTTAGATGGACAGGGGGCCAGGAACTATGGCTACACCTTC. This translates into CASSLDGQGARNYGYTF.